Presented here are 17 T cell receptor beta chains from one specimen sequenced in a study of T cell responses to AZD1222 COVID-19 vaccine. Sequencing was performed with immunoSEQ multiplex PCR; in TCRdb, only in-frame clones are kept and a portion is missing. The data contain about 150,000 clones, 90% of them seen just once; the ten biggest clones take up 1.5% to 2%. This specimen consisted of peripheral blood, obtained on day 0 of AZD1222 vaccination. All receptors derive from an adult in good health.

V is TRBV28 and J is TRBJ1-6, with TRBD1 identical over 8 bases. The germline V gene encodes CDR1 MDHEN and CDR2 SYDVKM. Trimming at V came to 2 bases and at J to 7 bases, leaving 7 bases not matched to a gene. CDR3 length equals 16 residues. DNA of the CDR3: TGTGCCAGCAGTTTAGGTCCAGGGGGCTGGAATTCACCCCTCCACTTT. It is translated as CASSLGPGGWNSPLHF.

CDR3 sequence reads: CASSDRGNFYEQYF. The CDR3 region has the DNA TGTGCCAGCAGCGACAGGGGGAATTTTTACGAGCAGTACTTC. V usage is TRBV7-9 and J usage is TRBJ2-7; 9 bases map to TRBD1. Germline V CDR1 and CDR2: SEHNR, FQNEAQ (reference sequence). The CDR3 runs to 14 residues. Trimming at V came to 5 bases and at J to 4 bases, leaving 6 bases not matched to a gene.

This chain links TRBV25-1 with TRBJ1-2; D is perhaps TRBD1 (6 bases). Per the germline V gene, CDR1 is MGHDK and CDR2 is SYGVNS. The V end was cut by 3 bases, the J end by 7 bases, with 12 bases between. The CDR3 is 13 residues long. CDR3 amino acids: CASSEPNRAGYTF. In nucleotides, the CDR3 is TGTGCCAGCAGTGAGCCGAACAGGGCTGGCTACACCTTC.

The chain links TRBV29-1 to TRBJ2-3, with 10 bases that match TRBD1. The CDR3 is made up of 15 amino acids. Germline V gene lookup returns CDR1 SQVTM and CDR2 ANQGSEA. V shed 6 bases and J 2 bases; nucleotides not matched to a gene: 8. CDR3 loop: CSVAPGQGNTDTQYF. CDR3 nucleotides: TGCAGCGTGGCCCCGGGACAGGGGAACACAGATACGCAGTATTTT.

This rearrangement joins TRBV19 to TRBJ2-7; no firm D call. This CDR3 comprises 18 residues. V lost 3 bases to trimming and J lost 0 bases, with 21 bases between them. The germline gives CDR1 LNHDA, CDR2 SQIVND (reference sequence). The chain's CDR3 is CASSIGVIGRFTSYEQYF. As DNA, the CDR3 is TGTGCCAGTAGTATCGGTGTGATCGGCAGATTTACCTCCTACGAGCAGTACTTC.

The chain recombines TRBV28 with TRBJ1-2; tentatively, D is TRBD1 (5 bases). The germline CDR1 and CDR2 sequences are MDHEN and SYDVKM. The CDR3 loop spans 15 amino acids. V was cut by 6 bases and J by 0 bases, with 14 bases left in between. CDR3 sequence: CASSPRDGANYGYTF. The DNA for the CDR3 is TGTGCCAGCAGCCCTCGGGACGGCGCTAACTATGGCTACACCTTC.

The rearrangement links TRBV7-9 to TRBJ2-3; TRBD2 matches at 7 bases. Germline V gene sequence: CDR1 SEHNR, CDR2 FQNEAQ (reference sequence). V lost 2 bases to trimming and J lost 2 bases; unmatched junction nucleotides: 4. The CDR3 is made up of 15 amino acids. CDR3 protein: CASSLRGSTTDTQYF. The CDR3 DNA reads TGTGCCAGCAGCTTACGCGGGAGCACCACAGATACGCAGTATTTT.

The chain recombines TRBV19 with TRBJ2-7; TRBD1 matches 7 bases. Germline trimming cut 5 bases from V and 6 bases from J; bases unmatched to any gene: 13. CDR1 and CDR2 (germline): LNHDA, SQIVND (reference sequence). The length of the CDR3 is 15 residues. The CDR3 loop reads CASSPQGFGMSEQYF. Written as DNA, the CDR3 is TGTGCCAGTAGTCCACAGGGGTTCGGGATGAGCGAGCAGTACTTC.

The chain carries TRBV27 and TRBJ2-7; no clear D gene. The V end lost 0 bases, the J end lost 0 bases, and 6 bases lay between the germline ends. The germline V gene has CDR1 MNHEY and CDR2 SMNVEV (reference sequence). The CDR3 runs to 14 residues. The CDR3 DNA sequence: TGTGCCAGCAGTTTATCGGCCAGCTCCTACGAGCAGTACTTC. It yields the protein CASSLSASSYEQYF.

The chain combines TRBV18 with TRBJ2-3; unclear D gene. The CDR3 has 15 residues. CDR1 and CDR2 from the germline V gene are KGHSH and LQKENI. V lost 4 bases and J lost 0, with 11 bases in between. The CDR3: CASSLSQASTDTQYF. DNA of the CDR3: TGTGCCAGCTCACTGTCCCAGGCTAGCACAGATACGCAGTATTTT.

A single count supports this clone. The V and J genes are TRBV28 and TRBJ2-5; possibly TRBD1 for D (5 bases). The CDR3 sequence is 15 residues long. Between the trimmed V and J ends, which lost 5 bases and 2 bases, there was a span of 15 bases. Germline V gives CDR1 MDHEN, CDR2 SYDVKM. CDR3 loop: CASSPRTGLQETQYF. The CDR3 region has the DNA TGTGCCAGCAGTCCCCGAACAGGCTTACAAGAGACCCAGTACTTC.

This chain connects TRBV19 to TRBJ2-5, with 7 nucleotides matching TRBD1. V trimming: 5 bases; J trimming: 3 bases; junction bases outside the gene matches: 12. CDR1 LNHDA and CDR2 SQIVND come from the germline V gene (reference sequence). The CDR3 sequence is 16 residues long. Here the CDR3 DNA reads TGTGCCAGTAGTGTCGACAGGGTATTTACAGAAGAGACCCAGTACTTC. Protein sequence: CASSVDRVFTEETQYF.

The chain is built from TRBV5-1 and TRBJ2-3; 10 positions agree with TRBD2. Germline V gene sequence: CDR1 SGHRS, CDR2 YFSETQ. The CDR3 extends over 16 amino acids. With 4 bases clipped from V and 2 bases from J, the junction kept 7 bases outside the gene matches. This CDR3 is CASSPLLAGHTDTQYF. DNA of the CDR3: TGCGCCAGCAGCCCGTTACTAGCGGGACACACAGATACGCAGTATTTT.

This clone was seen just once. J is TRBJ1-6 and V is TRBV20-1; D unclear. CDR1 is DFQATT, CDR2 SNEGSKA, per germline (reference sequence). The CDR3 length is 11 residues. For the CDR3, the DNA is TGCAGCACCGGCATTAACTCACCCCTCCACTTT. Translated, it gives CSTGINSPLHF.

V and J are TRBV9 and TRBJ2-1; 9 nucleotides agree with TRBD2. Trimming took 6 bases from V and 6 from J; bases not matched to a gene: 13. The germline V gene encodes CDR1 SGDLS and CDR2 YYNGEE. The CDR3 loop spans 16 amino acids. CDR3 DNA: TGTGCCAGCACCCAATGGCATGGGCGGGAGGGCAATGAGCAGTTCTTC. Translated, it gives CASTQWHGREGNEQFF.

The chain combines TRBV6-5 with TRBJ2-7; perhaps TRBD2 as D (5 bases). This CDR3 comprises 11 residues. Germline CDR1 reads MNHEY; CDR2 reads SVGAGI. V lost 4 bases and J 9 bases, leaving 10 bases between the germline ends. CDR3 in amino acids: CASSSEGMQYF. The CDR3 region has the DNA TGTGCCAGCAGTTCAGAGGGTATGCAGTACTTC.

The genes are TRBV27 and TRBJ1-5; no firm D call. The V gene's germline CDR1 is MNHEY and CDR2 SMNVEV (reference sequence). The CDR3 runs to 13 residues. The V end was cut by 2 bases, the J end by 5 bases, with 7 bases between. In nucleotides, the CDR3 is TGTGCCAGCAGTTTAAGGGTAGATCAGCCCCAGCATTTT. Its protein is CASSLRVDQPQHF.